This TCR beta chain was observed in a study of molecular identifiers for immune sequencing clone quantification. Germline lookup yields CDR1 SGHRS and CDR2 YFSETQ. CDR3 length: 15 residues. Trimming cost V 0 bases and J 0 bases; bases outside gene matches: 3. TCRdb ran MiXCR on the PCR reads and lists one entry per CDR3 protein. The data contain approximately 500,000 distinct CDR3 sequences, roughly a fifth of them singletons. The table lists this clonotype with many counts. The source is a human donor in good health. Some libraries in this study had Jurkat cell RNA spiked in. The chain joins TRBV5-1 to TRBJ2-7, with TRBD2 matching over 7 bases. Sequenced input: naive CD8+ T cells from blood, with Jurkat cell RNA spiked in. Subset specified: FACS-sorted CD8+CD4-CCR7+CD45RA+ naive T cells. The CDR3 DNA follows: TGCGCCAGCAGCTTGGGTCTAGCGGACTCCTACGAGCAGTACTTC. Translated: CASSLGLADSYEQYF.